These 5 T cell receptor beta chains came from one sample sequenced in a study of T cells in Graves' hyperthyroidism and ophthalmopathy. Amplification of TCR beta CDR3 regions was performed using RNA transcripts as template. RT-PCR in the first round (using the HTBI primer set) targeted the TCR CDR3. TCRdb analysed the multiplex PCR reads with MiXCR anew, one entry per CDR3 protein. Counted here are a few hundred thousand distinct CDR3 sequences, 15% to 18% occurring once; the ten biggest clones make up roughly 6.6%. The sample consisted of blood. These receptors all stem from a woman under 40 with Graves' hyperthyroidism.

At least ten counts were recorded for this clonotype. The junction differs from germline at one of its ends, possibly a read error. The chain has TRBV5-1 and TRBJ1-3, with 7 positions matching TRBD1. Germline CDR1 is SGHRS and CDR2 is YFSETQ. The CDR3 length is 14 residues. DNA of the CDR3: TGTGCCAGCAGTTTAGGGGGCAGTGGAAACACCATATATTTT. Translated: CASSLGGSGNTIYF.

Many counts were recorded for this clonotype. V is TRBV7-2 and J is TRBJ1-4; TRBD1 is a possible D gene (5 bases). CDR1 and CDR2 from the germline V gene are SGHTA and FQGNSA. V lost 1 base to trimming and J lost 3 bases, with 12 bases between them. The CDR3 has 16 amino acids. Here the CDR3 DNA reads TGTGCCAGCAGCTTAGACCCAGGGAGTGCTAATGAAAAACTGTTTTTT. It codes for CASSLDPGSANEKLFF.

This clonotype occurred many times. The chain has TRBV3-1 and TRBJ2-3; the D gene is possibly TRBD1 (5 bases). The CDR3 consists of 16 residues. Germline values: CDR1 LGHDT, CDR2 YNNKEL (reference sequence). The germline V and J ends were trimmed by 4 bases and 0 bases, with 14 bases remaining between them. CDR3 coding DNA: TGTGCCAGCAGCCTAAGGCCACAGGATAGCACAGATACGCAGTATTTT. It encodes CASSLRPQDSTDTQYF.

The V gene is TRBV18, the J gene TRBJ1-3; tentative D call: TRBD1 (5 bases). V lost 3 bases, J lost 8 bases, and 20 bases lay in between. Looked up from germline, CDR1 is KGHSH and CDR2 is LQKENI. The CDR3 runs 16 residues. The CDR3 loop is CASSPSSGGGSDTIYF. CDR3 in DNA: TGTGCCAGCTCACCGAGTTCCGGGGGAGGGAGCGACACCATATATTTT.

This chain joins TRBV4-3 and TRBJ2-7, with D unclear. Germline values: CDR1 LGHNA, CDR2 YSLEER. The CDR3 extends over 15 amino acids. The V end lost 0 bases, the J end lost 4 bases, and 13 bases lay between the germline ends. CDR3 protein: CASSQDLENPYEQYF. The CDR3 bases are TGCGCCAGCAGCCAAGATTTGGAGAACCCATACGAGCAGTACTTC.